The clone carrying this TCR beta chain was found a few times. Participant ages covered about 18 to 95 years across 25 or so US areas. Cohorts were assigned according to the clinical history that participants reported. This specimen comes from a study of blood T cell repertoires in COVID-19. Study context: Spain, Italy and the United States supplied samples that represented acute and convalescent COVID-19. The analysed material was cDNA or gDNA that came from T cells, B-cell-depleted T cells, or PBMCs.

Sequencing was performed with immunoSEQ multiplex PCR; in TCRdb, only in-frame clones are kept and a portion is missing. In the table there are about 190,000 clones, 76% of which are singletons. Looked up from germline, CDR1 is SGHRS and CDR2 is YFSETQ. Trimming at V came to 2 bases and at J to 3 bases, leaving 5 bases not matched to a gene. This CDR3 is built from 15 residues. This TCR derives from a woman aged 50 to 60 with acute COVID-19. Specimen: PBMCs or T cells enriched from blood (not recorded which). The chain joins TRBV5-1 to TRBJ2-5, with 9 bases fitting TRBD2. CDR3 sequence reads: CASSFVAGEEETQYF. For the CDR3, the DNA is TGCGCCAGCAGCTTCGTAGCGGGAGAGGAAGAGACCCAGTACTTC.